This entry lists 21 T cell receptor beta chains sequenced from one sample in a study of cytomegalovirus exposure and HLA in healthy donors. The PCR ran on 60 Vbeta and 13 Jbeta primers. Repertoires were generated with immunoSEQ multiplex PCR, while TCRdb's copy carries only in-frame clones and drops some. This sample has about 180,000 clones; roughly four fifths occur once, and the top ten carry approximately 2.4%. Source material: PBMCs. The receptors come from a female donor in good health and CMV-seronegative.

This chain joins TRBV2 and TRBJ1-4, with D perhaps TRBD1 (5 bases). CDR1 is SNHLY and CDR2 is FYNNEI in the germline V gene. The CDR3 covers 15 residues. V lost 8 bases to trimming and J lost 0 bases, with 13 bases between them. This CDR3 is CASGGTLATNEKLFF. The CDR3 nucleotides are TGTGCCAGCGGGGGGACTCTCGCAACTAATGAAAAACTGTTTTTT.

This clone was recorded once. The CDR3: CASSLTRDRVPGANVLTF. CDR3 DNA sequence: TGCGCCAGCAGCTTGACCCGGGACAGGGTCCCTGGGGCCAACGTCCTGACTTTC. This chain uses TRBV5-1 with TRBJ2-6; 9 bases map to TRBD1. Germline V lookup: CDR1 SGHRS, CDR2 YFSETQ. The CDR3 totals 18 residues. The V and J ends lost 1 base and 2 bases, in that order; junction bases with no gene match: 7.

The chain employs TRBV2 and TRBJ1-2; 9 bases fit TRBD1. V gave up 7 bases and J gave up 5 bases; unmatched junction bases: 8. Germline loops: CDR1 SNHLY, CDR2 FYNNEI. This CDR3 is built from 14 residues. In nucleotides, the CDR3 is TGTGCCAGCAAAGCGAAGGACAGGGGTTATGGCTACACCTTC. Its protein product is CASKAKDRGYGYTF.

This rearrangement joins TRBV19 to TRBJ2-2, with 11 positions matching TRBD2. Germline-derived CDR1 and CDR2 are LNHDA and SQIVND (reference sequence). Unmatched junction bases numbered 1, after V lost 6 bases and J lost 1 base. The CDR3 covers 15 residues. The CDR3 DNA is TGTGCCAGTAGGCTAGCGGGAGGGAACACCGGGGAGCTGTTTTTT. Translation: CASRLAGGNTGELFF.

This sequence joins TRBV2 and TRBJ1-5; 10 nucleotides line up with TRBD1. This CDR3 has 13 residues. Germline V gene lookup returns CDR1 SNHLY and CDR2 FYNNEI. V shed 10 bases and J 6 bases; nucleotides not matched to a gene: 6. CDR3 nucleotides: TGTGCCATCTCCGGGACAGGGGCTCAGCCCCAGCATTTT. This sequence encodes CAISGTGAQPQHF. Combining the CDR3 with reference TRBV2 and TRBJ1-5 gives the whole variable domain EPEVTQTPSHQVTQMGQEVILRCVPISNHLYFYWYRQILGQKVEFLVSFYNNEISEKSEIFDDQFSVERPDGSNFTLKIRSTKLEDSAMYFCAISGTGAQPQHFGDGTRLSIL.

This chain links TRBV27 with TRBJ1-4, with a weak D call TRBD1 (5 bases). The germline V gene encodes CDR1 MNHEY and CDR2 SMNVEV (reference sequence). Trimming left V 5 bases short and J 8 bases short, with 15 bases between. The CDR3 is made up of 14 amino acids. The CDR3 here is CASSPGHKREKLFF. The CDR3 nucleotides are TGTGCCAGCAGTCCTGGACATAAACGAGAAAAACTGTTTTTT.

V is TRBV4-1 and J is TRBJ1-1, with 7 nucleotides matching TRBD1. With 3 bases clipped from V and 4 bases from J, the junction kept 8 bases outside the gene matches. This CDR3 contains 15 residues. Looked up from germline, CDR1 is MGHRA and CDR2 is YSYEKL. CDR3 sequence (DNA): TGCGCCAGCAGCCAGGGCGGACAGGTCCTCACTGAAGCTTTCTTT. Translation: CASSQGGQVLTEAFF.

The V gene is TRBV7-9, the J gene TRBJ2-1, with 10 bases aligning to TRBD1. V lost 5 bases and J lost 6; bases outside the gene matches: 7. CDR1 is SEHNR and CDR2 is FQNEAQ in the germline V gene (reference sequence). The CDR3 has 15 residues. The CDR3 reads CASSTGTGEVNEQFF. The CDR3 nucleotides read TGTGCCAGCAGCACCGGGACAGGGGAGGTCAATGAGCAGTTCTTC.

This rearrangement joins TRBV6-1 to TRBJ2-5, with D possibly matching TRBD2 (6 bases). CDR3 length equals 15 residues. In germline, CDR1 is MNHNS, CDR2 SASEGT. Between the trimmed V and J ends, which lost 0 bases and 5 bases, there was a span of 13 bases. The CDR3 bases are TGTGCCAGCAGTGAAGCGCCGGGGGAGTGGGAGACCCAGTACTTC. This sequence encodes CASSEAPGEWETQYF.

The chain combines TRBV30 with TRBJ2-7; 16 nucleotides align to TRBD2. The CDR3 loop spans 18 amino acids. The trim removed 3 bases at V and 2 bases at J, leaving 10 bases unmatched. The germline gives CDR1 GTSNPN, CDR2 SVGIG (reference sequence). The CDR3 reads CAWRPGLAGGPRTYEQYF. The DNA for the CDR3 is TGTGCCTGGAGACCGGGACTAGCGGGAGGGCCGAGAACCTACGAGCAGTACTTC.

The chain combines TRBV6-5 with TRBJ2-7; D is ambiguous. The germline V and J ends were trimmed by 0 bases and 6 bases, with 9 bases remaining between them. The CDR3 is 13 amino acids. Germline V gene data show CDR1 as MNHEY and CDR2 as SVGAGI. The chain's CDR3 is CASSYSSLGEQYF. The CDR3 DNA sequence: TGTGCCAGCAGTTACTCATCACTTGGCGAGCAGTACTTC.

This chain links TRBV6-5 with TRBJ2-2; no firm D call. There are 14 residues in the CDR3. Trimming cost V 1 base and J 1 base, with 4 bases left between them. Germline V gene data show CDR1 as MNHEY and CDR2 as SVGAGI. CDR3 amino acids: CASSYLQNTGELFF. The CDR3 DNA reads TGTGCCAGCAGTTACTTACAGAACACCGGGGAGCTGTTTTTT.

The chain has TRBV30 and TRBJ2-1; 12 nucleotides align to TRBD2. The length of the CDR3 is 17 residues. V was clipped by 2 bases and J by 4 bases; unmatched bases: 9. Germline values: CDR1 GTSNPN, CDR2 SVGIG (reference sequence). CDR3 bases: TGTGCCTGGAGTCCTACTCGGACTAGCGGGGTTTACAATGAGCAGTTCTTC. Amino acids: CAWSPTRTSGVYNEQFF.

The V gene is TRBV7-3, the J gene TRBJ1-2; TRBD1 matches 8 bases. The germline V gene encodes CDR1 SGHTA and CDR2 FQGTGA. The CDR3 contains 13 residues. Trimming cost V 5 bases and J 8 bases; bases outside gene matches: 7. Here the CDR3 DNA reads TGTGCCAGCAGCGAACAGGGGGGGGGCGGCTACACCTTC. This codes for CASSEQGGGGYTF. Full variable domain (outside the CDR3, taken from reference TRBV7-3 and TRBJ1-2): GAGVSQTPSNKVTEKGKYVELRCDPISGHTALYWYRQSLGQGPEFLIYFQGTGAADDSGLPNDRFFAVRPEGSVSTLKIQRTERGDSAVYLCASSEQGGGGYTFGSGTRLTVV.

The chain links TRBV11-2 to TRBJ1-2; a weak D match, TRBD1 (5 bases). From germline, CDR1 is SGHAT and CDR2 FQNNGV. V was clipped by 0 bases and J by 4 bases, with 18 bases between them. The CDR3 totals 17 residues. CDR3 sequence reads: CASSLDHRGITGYGYTF. CDR3 in DNA: TGTGCCAGCAGCTTAGATCACCGAGGAATTACAGGCTATGGCTACACCTTC. Complete variable domain (other parts from reference TRBV11-2 and TRBJ1-2): EAGVAQSPRYKIIEKRQSVAFWCNPISGHATLYWYQQILGQGPKLLIQFQNNGVVDDSQLPKDRFSAERLKGVDSTLKIQPAKLEDSAVYLCASSLDHRGITGYGYTFGSGTRLTVV.

The chain uses TRBV13 and TRBJ2-1; no reliable D call. With 4 bases removed from V and 4 bases from J, the gap between germline ends came to 5 bases. The CDR3 is made up of 12 amino acids. Per the germline V gene, CDR1 is PRHDT and CDR2 is FYEKMQ (reference sequence). In nucleotides, the CDR3 is TGTGCCAGCAGCTACCGGTACAATGAGCAGTTCTTC. It translates to CASSYRYNEQFF.

In the case of this clone: Other DNA sequences in the same sample also yield this CDR3. The chain recombines TRBV11-2 with TRBJ1-5; D remains ambiguous. The V gene lost 1 base and the J gene lost 3 bases, with 4 bases spanning the gap. There are 13 residues in the CDR3. Germline CDR1 SGHAT, CDR2 FQNNGV. CDR3 nucleotide sequence: TGTGCCAGCAGCTTAGGCGTCAATCAGCCCCAGCATTTT. It codes for CASSLGVNQPQHF. Filled out from reference TRBV11-2 and TRBJ1-5, the complete variable domain reads EAGVAQSPRYKIIEKRQSVAFWCNPISGHATLYWYQQILGQGPKLLIQFQNNGVVDDSQLPKDRFSAERLKGVDSTLKIQPAKLEDSAVYLCASSLGVNQPQHFGDGTRLSIL.

This clone was seen only a few times. The chain employs TRBV18 and TRBJ1-1; D is undetermined. The V gene lost 3 bases and the J gene lost 7 bases, with 15 bases spanning the gap. Germline lookup yields CDR1 KGHSH and CDR2 LQKENI. This CDR3 has 14 amino acids. CDR3 coding DNA: TGTGCCAGCTCACCCCGGCCGGGGTGGGATGAAGCTTTCTTT. Its protein product is CASSPRPGWDEAFF.

This chain uses TRBV19 with TRBJ2-7, with a tentative D call TRBD2 (6 bases). V was cut by 7 bases and J by 5 bases, with 15 bases left in between. This CDR3 is built from 13 residues. Germline V CDR1 and CDR2: LNHDA, SQIVND (reference sequence). The CDR3 DNA reads as TGTGCCAGTACCACCGGACGGGGGAACGAGCAGTACTTC. As protein: CASTTGRGNEQYF.

Points on this clone: A junction end diverges from the germline sequence, so it may reflect a read error. The chain links TRBV11-2 to TRBJ1-1; D not certain. Per germline, CDR1 SGHAT and CDR2 FQNNGV. The CDR3 covers 16 residues. The CDR3 nucleotides read TGTGCCAGCAGCTCCCTGGGTCGCGAGGTGAAAACTGAAGCTTTCTTT. Translated, it gives CASSSLGREVKTEAFF.

This chain uses TRBV6-5 with TRBJ2-1, with TRBD1 identical over 9 bases. Germline V gives CDR1 MNHEY, CDR2 SVGAGI. The CDR3 spans 14 residues. The junction had 10 bases not matched to a gene; V was cut back by 7 bases and J by 9 bases. CDR3 bases: TGTGCCAGCATTTCCGGGACAGGGTCTCTTGAGCAGTTCTTC. This codes for CASISGTGSLEQFF.